Below are 16 T cell receptor beta chains sequenced from a single sample in a study of T-cell memory formation after mild COVID-19. TCRdb fed the 5' RACE reads into MiXCR, producing one record per CDR3 protein. The data hold some 130,000 distinct CDR3 sequences, with 16% observed a single time. The material sequenced was PBMCs or a T cell subset sorted from them (not recorded which). The receptors were gathered from an adult woman who had mild COVID-19 (a few samples of this study predate the infection). Cell type and time point are not known.

This clonotype was recorded a few times. CDR3 loop: CATSKGGWAFF. In nucleotides, the CDR3 is TGTGCCACCAGCAAGGGGGGATGGGCTTTCTTT. The chain couples TRBV24-1 to TRBJ1-1, with D possibly matching TRBD1 (6 bases). Per germline, CDR1 KGHDR and CDR2 SFDVKD. The V end lost 7 bases, the J end lost 11 bases, and 13 bases lay between the germline ends. This CDR3 is built from 11 residues.

This clonotype has a handful of counts. This chain connects TRBV5-1 to TRBJ2-2; no clear D gene. The CDR3 runs to 15 residues. Trimming took off 6 bases at V and 2 bases at J, with 14 bases between the two ends. Per the germline V gene, CDR1 is SGHRS and CDR2 is YFSETQ. The CDR3 nucleotides are TGCGCCAGCACCCTAGGGTACACTAACACCGGGGAGCTGTTTTTT. Protein: CASTLGYTNTGELFF.

J is TRBJ1-5 and V is TRBV28, with D hard to call. The CDR3 spans 14 residues. The V gene's germline CDR1 is MDHEN and CDR2 SYDVKM. The V end lost 7 bases, the J end lost 0 bases, and 10 bases lay between the germline ends. The CDR3, as DNA: TGTGCCAGCAACGTAGGCCATAGCAATCAGCCCCAGCATTTT. Translated, it gives CASNVGHSNQPQHF. Full variable domain (rest looked up from reference TRBV28 and TRBJ1-5): DVKVTQSSRYLVKRTGEKVFLECVQDMDHENMFWYRQDPGLGLRLIYFSYDVKMKEKGDIPEGYSVSREKKERFSLILESASTNQTSMYLCASNVGHSNQPQHFGDGTRLSIL.

This clonotype was detected only a few times. The V and J genes are TRBV4-2 and TRBJ2-7; 8 nucleotides line up with TRBD2. CDR3 length: 17 amino acids. V lost 1 base, J lost 0 bases, and 8 bases stayed unmatched. From germline, CDR1 is LGHNA and CDR2 YNFKEQ. The CDR3 region has the DNA TGTGCCAGCAGCCAAGGAAATATAGCGGGGCCCTCCTACGAGCAGTACTTC. This encodes CASSQGNIAGPSYEQYF.

CDR3 DNA: TGCGCCAGCAGCCCAAGCGGGAGGGCCTACGAGCAGTACTTC. Translating gives CASSPSGRAYEQYF. The genes are TRBV5-1 and TRBJ2-7, with 10 bases lining up with TRBD2. This CDR3 has 14 amino acids. The germline V gene has CDR1 SGHRS and CDR2 YFSETQ. Trimming took 4 bases from V and 2 from J; bases not matched to a gene: 3. The full variable domain, in which reference TRBV5-1 and TRBJ2-7 provide the parts outside the CDR3, is KAGVTQTPRYLIKTRGQQVTLSCSPISGHRSVSWYQQTPGQGLQFLFEYFSETQRNKGNFPGRFSGRQFSNSRSEMNVSTLELGDSALYLCASSPSGRAYEQYFGPGTRLTVT.

Many counts were recorded for this clonotype. The rearrangement links TRBV5-5 to TRBJ2-7; no clear D. CDR3 size: 13 residues. Per the germline V gene, CDR1 is SGHKS and CDR2 is YYEKEE (reference sequence). V lost 1 base and J 5 bases, leaving 10 bases between the germline ends. In nucleotides, the CDR3 is TGTGCCAGCAGCTTGCCCCCTGAGGACGAGCAGTACTTC. Protein product: CASSLPPEDEQYF.

This clonotype was counted a few times. The chain uses TRBV12-3 or TRBV12-4 and TRBJ2-6; tentatively, D is TRBD1 (5 bases). The CDR3 totals 15 residues. V lost 2 bases and J 0 bases, leaving 5 bases between the germline ends. Here the CDR3 reads CASSLQGSGANVLTF. DNA of the CDR3: TGTGCCAGCAGTTTACAGGGCTCTGGGGCCAACGTCCTGACTTTC.

V and J are TRBV5-1 and TRBJ2-5; D might be TRBD2 (6 bases). Germline V lookup: CDR1 SGHRS, CDR2 YFSETQ. This CDR3 has 15 residues. V lost 3 bases and J 4 bases, leaving 16 bases between the germline ends. The chain's CDR3 is CASSSQAGIGETQYF. The DNA for the CDR3 is TGCGCCAGCAGCTCTCAGGCGGGAATAGGAGAGACCCAGTACTTC.

The chain recombines TRBV5-1 with TRBJ1-1, with D maybe TRBD1 (6 bases). The CDR3 has 14 amino acids. V dropped 2 bases and J dropped 5 bases, with 13 bases sitting between them. Germline CDR1 reads SGHRS; CDR2 reads YFSETQ. CDR3 in amino acids: CASSFGGEGTEAFF. As DNA, the CDR3 is TGCGCCAGCAGCTTTGGGGGCGAGGGGACTGAAGCTTTCTTT.

This clonotype was found a few times. The chain employs TRBV6-6 and TRBJ1-1; no definite D call. The V end was cut by 0 bases, the J end by 2 bases, with 10 bases between. This CDR3 contains 15 residues. Germline loops: CDR1 MNHNY, CDR2 SVGAGI (reference sequence). CDR3 loop: CASSYSQTVNTEAFF. The CDR3 DNA reads TGTGCCAGCAGTTACTCACAGACCGTAAACACTGAAGCTTTCTTT.

The table lists this clonotype with a few counts. The chain has TRBV13 and TRBJ2-5, with D unclear. Germline-derived CDR1 and CDR2 are PRHDT and FYEKMQ (reference sequence). Trimming removed 5 bases from V and 7 bases from J, with 11 bases in between. The CDR3 contains 12 residues. The CDR3 loop is CASSLTRGTQYF. The CDR3 nucleotides are TGTGCCAGCAGCCTCACAAGAGGGACCCAGTACTTC.

This clonotype was seen only a few times. Germline and junction disagree at one end, which may indicate a read error. This chain joins TRBV13 and TRBJ2-5, with D perhaps TRBD2 (6 bases). The CDR3 is made up of 15 amino acids. Germline V gives CDR1 PRHDT, CDR2 FYEKMQ (reference sequence). This CDR3 is CASSLGGGREYTQYF. DNA for the CDR3: TGTGCCAGCAGCCTAGGTGGAGGGCGTGAGTATACCCAGTACTTC. Using reference TRBV13 and TRBJ2-5 for the parts outside the CDR3, the full variable domain is AAGVIQSPRHLIKEKRETATLKCYPIPRHDTVYWYQQGPGQDPQFLISFYEKMQSDKGSIPDRFSAQQFSDYHSELNMSSLELGDSALYFCASSLGGGREYTQYFGPGTRLLVL.

The table lists this clonotype with many counts. V is TRBV5-1 and J is TRBJ2-7, with 8 bases fitting TRBD1. This CDR3 comprises 15 residues. The germline gives CDR1 SGHRS, CDR2 YFSETQ. V shed 7 bases and J 3 bases; nucleotides not matched to a gene: 12. This CDR3 reads CASVQGDFGNYEQYF. DNA of the CDR3: TGCGCCAGCGTACAGGGGGACTTTGGTAACTACGAGCAGTACTTC.

The chain combines TRBV6-2 or TRBV6-3 with TRBJ2-5, with TRBD2 identical over 11 bases. CDR1 and CDR2 (germline): MNHEY, SVGEGT. The CDR3 sequence is 13 residues long. V lost 7 bases and J lost 5; bases outside the gene matches: 3. CDR3 sequence reads: CASKTSGVETQYF. In DNA, the CDR3 is TGTGCCAGCAAGACTAGCGGGGTCGAGACCCAGTACTTC.

V usage is TRBV4-3 and J usage is TRBJ2-7, with D perhaps matching TRBD1 (6 bases). The V gene lost 3 bases and the J gene lost 4 bases, with 16 bases spanning the gap. CDR3 length equals 15 residues. Germline V gene data show CDR1 as LGHNA and CDR2 as YSLEER. The CDR3 is CASSHDPGHPYEQYF. The DNA for the CDR3 is TGCGCCAGCAGCCACGATCCGGGACACCCTTACGAGCAGTACTTC.

The chain recombines TRBV5-4 with TRBJ1-2; D remains unclear. Trimming removed 0 bases at V and 5 bases at J, with 11 bases between. The germline gives CDR1 SGHNT, CDR2 YYREEE (reference sequence). The CDR3 has 14 residues. The CDR3 reads CASSLATERYGYTF. In DNA form, the CDR3 reads TGTGCCAGCAGCTTGGCAACGGAGAGGTATGGCTACACCTTC.